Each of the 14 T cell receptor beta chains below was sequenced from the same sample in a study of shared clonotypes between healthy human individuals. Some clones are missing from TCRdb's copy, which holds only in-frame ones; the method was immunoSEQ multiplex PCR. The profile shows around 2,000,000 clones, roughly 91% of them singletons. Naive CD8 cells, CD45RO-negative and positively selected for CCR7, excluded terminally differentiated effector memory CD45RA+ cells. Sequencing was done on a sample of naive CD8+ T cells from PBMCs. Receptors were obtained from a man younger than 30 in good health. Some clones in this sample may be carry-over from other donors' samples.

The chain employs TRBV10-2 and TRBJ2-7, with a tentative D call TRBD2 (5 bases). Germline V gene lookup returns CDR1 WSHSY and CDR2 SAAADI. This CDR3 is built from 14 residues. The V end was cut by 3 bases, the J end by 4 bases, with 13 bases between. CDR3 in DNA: TGCGCCAGCAGTGATCCAGCGACTATGTACGAGCAGTACTTC. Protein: CASSDPATMYEQYF.

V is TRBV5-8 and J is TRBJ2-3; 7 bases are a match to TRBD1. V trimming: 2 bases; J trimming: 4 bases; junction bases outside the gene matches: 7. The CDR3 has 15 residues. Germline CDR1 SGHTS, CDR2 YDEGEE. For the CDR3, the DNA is TGTGCCAGCAGCTTTCGGGCAGGGGGTGCAGATACGCAGTATTTT. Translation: CASSFRAGGADTQYF.

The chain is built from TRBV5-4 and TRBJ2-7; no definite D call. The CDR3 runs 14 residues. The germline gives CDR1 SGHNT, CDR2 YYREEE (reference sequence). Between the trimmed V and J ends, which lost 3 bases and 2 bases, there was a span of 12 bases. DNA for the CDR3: TGTGCCAGCAGCTCCCCAGAGAATCCCTACGAGCAGTACTTC. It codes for CASSSPENPYEQYF.

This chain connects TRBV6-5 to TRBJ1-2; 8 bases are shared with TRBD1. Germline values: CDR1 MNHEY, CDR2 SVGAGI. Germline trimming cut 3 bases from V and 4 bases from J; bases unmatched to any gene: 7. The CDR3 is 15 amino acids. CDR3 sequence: CASSYGQGMGYGYTF. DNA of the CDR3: TGTGCCAGCAGTTATGGACAGGGAATGGGCTATGGCTACACCTTC.

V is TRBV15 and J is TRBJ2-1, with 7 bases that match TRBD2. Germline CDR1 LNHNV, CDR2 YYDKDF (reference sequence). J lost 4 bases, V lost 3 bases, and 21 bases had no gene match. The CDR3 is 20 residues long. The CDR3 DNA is TGTGCCACCAGCAGGGATAGGAGGCCTTATAGCGGGCTATTTTACAATGAGCAGTTCTTC. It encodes CATSRDRRPYSGLFYNEQFF.

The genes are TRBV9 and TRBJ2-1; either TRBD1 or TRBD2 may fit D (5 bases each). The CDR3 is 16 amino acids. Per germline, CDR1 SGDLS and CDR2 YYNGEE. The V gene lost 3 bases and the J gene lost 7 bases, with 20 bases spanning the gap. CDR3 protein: CASSESGDPGGNEQFF. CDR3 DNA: TGTGCCAGCAGCGAGAGTGGAGACCCTGGGGGAAATGAGCAGTTCTTC.

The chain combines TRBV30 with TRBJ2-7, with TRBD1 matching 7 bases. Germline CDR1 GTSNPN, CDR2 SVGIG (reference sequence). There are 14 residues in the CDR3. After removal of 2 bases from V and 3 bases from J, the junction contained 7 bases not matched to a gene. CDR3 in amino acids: CAWSQRTGRYEQYF. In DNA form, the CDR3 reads TGTGCCTGGAGTCAGAGGACAGGTCGCTACGAGCAGTACTTC.

The CDR3 protein is CASTEWRGPYNEQFF. As DNA, the CDR3 is TGTGCCAGCACCGAATGGAGGGGGCCCTACAATGAGCAGTTCTTC. The rearrangement joins TRBV5-6 to TRBJ2-1, with D possibly matching TRBD1 (7 bases). The CDR3 totals 15 residues. The germline gives CDR1 SGHDT, CDR2 YYEEEE. V was trimmed by 6 bases and J by 2 bases, leaving 15 bases between them.

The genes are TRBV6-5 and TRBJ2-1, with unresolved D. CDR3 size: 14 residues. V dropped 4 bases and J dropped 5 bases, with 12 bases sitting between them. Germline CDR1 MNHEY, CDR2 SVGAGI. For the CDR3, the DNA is TGTGCCAGCAGTTCATCCGCTCAGGACAATGAGCAGTTCTTC. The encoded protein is CASSSSAQDNEQFF.

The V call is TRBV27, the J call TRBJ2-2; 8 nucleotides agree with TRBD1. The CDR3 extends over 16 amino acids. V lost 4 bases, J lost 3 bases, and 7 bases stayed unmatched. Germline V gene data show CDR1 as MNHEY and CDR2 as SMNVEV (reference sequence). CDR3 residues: CASSSLLTGDTGELFF. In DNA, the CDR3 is TGTGCCAGCAGTTCCCTATTGACAGGGGACACCGGGGAGCTGTTTTTT.

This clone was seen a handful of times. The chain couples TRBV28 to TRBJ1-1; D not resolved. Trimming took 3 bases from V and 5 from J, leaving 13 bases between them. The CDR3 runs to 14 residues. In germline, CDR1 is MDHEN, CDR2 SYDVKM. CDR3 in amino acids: CASSLWESGTEAFF. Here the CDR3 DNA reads TGTGCCAGCAGTTTGTGGGAGTCGGGAACTGAAGCTTTCTTT.

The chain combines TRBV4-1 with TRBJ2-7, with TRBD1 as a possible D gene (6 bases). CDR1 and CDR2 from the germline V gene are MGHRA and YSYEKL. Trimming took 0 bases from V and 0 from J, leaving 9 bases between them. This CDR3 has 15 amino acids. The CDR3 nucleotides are TGCGCCAGCAGCCAAGAACAGGGTTACTCCTACGAGCAGTACTTC. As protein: CASSQEQGYSYEQYF.

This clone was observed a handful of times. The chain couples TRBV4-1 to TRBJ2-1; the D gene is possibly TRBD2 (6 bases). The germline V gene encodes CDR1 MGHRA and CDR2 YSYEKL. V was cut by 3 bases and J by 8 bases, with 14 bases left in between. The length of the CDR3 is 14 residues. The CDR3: CASSQVGGIDEQFF. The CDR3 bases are TGCGCCAGCAGCCAGGTTGGCGGGATAGATGAGCAGTTCTTC.

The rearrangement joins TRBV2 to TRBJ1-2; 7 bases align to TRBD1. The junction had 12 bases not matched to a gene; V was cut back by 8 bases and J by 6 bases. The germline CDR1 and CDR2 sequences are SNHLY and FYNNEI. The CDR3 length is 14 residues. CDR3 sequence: CASRTLQGFNGYTF. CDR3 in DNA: TGTGCCAGCCGAACCCTACAGGGGTTTAATGGCTACACCTTC.